This note documents a single T cell receptor beta chain sequence. These data belong to a study of blood T cell repertoires in COVID-19. On the study more broadly: In each case, the material was cDNA or gDNA derived from T cells, B-cell-depleted T cells, or PBMCs.

Here immunoSEQ multiplex PCR was the method, and the copy in TCRdb shows in-frame clones only, minus some. Among 150,000 to 200,000 clones listed, around 80% were seen once. Germline CDR1 ENHRY, CDR2 SYGVKD. CDR3 length: 13 amino acids. V lost 3 bases, J lost 3 bases, and 8 bases lay in between. This sequence originates from a man in his 60s with active or convalescent COVID-19. The V call is TRBV10-3, the J call TRBJ1-1; tentatively, D is TRBD1 (6 bases). What was sequenced was peripheral blood. CDR3 protein: CAISDRGYTEAFF. For the CDR3, the DNA is TGTGCCATCAGTGACAGGGGATACACTGAAGCTTTCTTT.